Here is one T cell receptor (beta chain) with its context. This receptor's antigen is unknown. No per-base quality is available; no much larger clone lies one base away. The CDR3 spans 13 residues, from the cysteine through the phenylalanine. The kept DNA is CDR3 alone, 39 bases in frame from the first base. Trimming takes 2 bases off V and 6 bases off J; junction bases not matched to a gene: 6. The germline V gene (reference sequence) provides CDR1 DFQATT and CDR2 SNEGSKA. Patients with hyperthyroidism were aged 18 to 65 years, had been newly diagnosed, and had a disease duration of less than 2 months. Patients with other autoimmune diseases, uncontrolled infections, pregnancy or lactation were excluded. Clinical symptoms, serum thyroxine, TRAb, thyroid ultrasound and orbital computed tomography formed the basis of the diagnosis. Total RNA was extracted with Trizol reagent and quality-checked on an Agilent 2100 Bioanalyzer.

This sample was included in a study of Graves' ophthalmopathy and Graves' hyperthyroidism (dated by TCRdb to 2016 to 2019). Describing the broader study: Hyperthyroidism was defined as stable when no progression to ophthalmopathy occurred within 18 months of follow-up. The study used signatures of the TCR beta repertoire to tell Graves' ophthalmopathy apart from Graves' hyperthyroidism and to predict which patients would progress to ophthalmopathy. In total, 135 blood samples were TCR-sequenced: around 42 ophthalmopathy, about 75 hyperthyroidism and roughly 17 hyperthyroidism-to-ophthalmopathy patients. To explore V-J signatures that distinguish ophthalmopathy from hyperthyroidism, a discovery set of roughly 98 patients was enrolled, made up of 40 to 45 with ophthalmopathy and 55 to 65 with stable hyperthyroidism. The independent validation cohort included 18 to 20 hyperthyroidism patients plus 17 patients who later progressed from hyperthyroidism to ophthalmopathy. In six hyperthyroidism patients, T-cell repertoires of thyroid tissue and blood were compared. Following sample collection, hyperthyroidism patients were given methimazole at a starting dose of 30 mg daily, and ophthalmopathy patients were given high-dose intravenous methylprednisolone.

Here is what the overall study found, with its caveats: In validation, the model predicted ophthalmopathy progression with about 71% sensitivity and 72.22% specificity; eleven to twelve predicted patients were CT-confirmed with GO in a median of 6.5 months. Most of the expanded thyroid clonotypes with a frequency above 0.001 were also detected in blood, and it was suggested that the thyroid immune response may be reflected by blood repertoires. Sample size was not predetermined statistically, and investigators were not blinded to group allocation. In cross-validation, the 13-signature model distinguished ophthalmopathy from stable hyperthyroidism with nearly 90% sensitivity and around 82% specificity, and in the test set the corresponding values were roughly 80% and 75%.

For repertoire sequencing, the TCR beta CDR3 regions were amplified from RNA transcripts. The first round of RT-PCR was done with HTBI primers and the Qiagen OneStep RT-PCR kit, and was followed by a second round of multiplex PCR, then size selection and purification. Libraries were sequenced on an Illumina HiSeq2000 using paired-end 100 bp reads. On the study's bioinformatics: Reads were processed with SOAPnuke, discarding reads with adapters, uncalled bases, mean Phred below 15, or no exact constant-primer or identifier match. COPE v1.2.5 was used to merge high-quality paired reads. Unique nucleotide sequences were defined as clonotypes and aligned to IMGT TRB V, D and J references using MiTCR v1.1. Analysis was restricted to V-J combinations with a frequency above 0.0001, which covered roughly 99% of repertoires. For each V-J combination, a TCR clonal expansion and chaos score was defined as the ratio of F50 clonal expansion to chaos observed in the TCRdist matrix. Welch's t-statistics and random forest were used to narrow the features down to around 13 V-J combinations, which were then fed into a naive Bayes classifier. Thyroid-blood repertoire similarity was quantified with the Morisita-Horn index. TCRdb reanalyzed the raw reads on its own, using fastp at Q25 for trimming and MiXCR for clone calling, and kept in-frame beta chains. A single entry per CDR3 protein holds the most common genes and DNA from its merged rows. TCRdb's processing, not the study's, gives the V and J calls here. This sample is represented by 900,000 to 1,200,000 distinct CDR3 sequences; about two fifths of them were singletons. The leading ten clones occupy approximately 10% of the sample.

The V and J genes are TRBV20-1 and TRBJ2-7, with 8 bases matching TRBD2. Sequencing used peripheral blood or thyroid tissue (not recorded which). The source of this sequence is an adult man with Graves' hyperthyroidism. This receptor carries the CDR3 CSARKSGSLEQYF. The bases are TGCAGTGCTAGAAAGAGCGGGAGTCTCGAGCAGTACTTC.